These 13 T cell receptor beta chains share one sample of origin, sequenced in a study of CD8+ T cells in alopecia areata. Investigators isolated RNA and reverse transcribed it into cDNA to act as the sequencing template. Clones were sequenced by immunoSEQ multiplex PCR, and TCRdb holds only the in-frame ones, with some missing. The sample has just over 150,000 clones, 40% to 65% seen once. The source was CD8+ T cells sorted from blood, collected at week 0. Receptor source: a human donor with alopecia areata.

The chain has TRBV29-1 and TRBJ1-2; 7 bases map to TRBD1. From germline, CDR1 is SQVTM and CDR2 ANQGSEA. Trimming cost V 1 base and J 0 bases; bases outside gene matches: 14. The CDR3 extends over 18 amino acids. The CDR3 region is CSVEAPTHTGAANYGYTF. CDR3 bases: TGCAGCGTTGAAGCCCCGACCCACACAGGGGCAGCTAACTATGGCTACACCTTC.

This clone was detected a few times. This chain joins TRBV29-1 and TRBJ1-2; D may be TRBD1 (6 bases). Per germline, CDR1 SQVTM and CDR2 ANQGSEA. This CDR3 is built from 13 residues. The V end lost 5 bases, the J end lost 8 bases, and 18 bases lay between the germline ends. The CDR3 here is CSVTSPQGGGYTF. CDR3 in DNA: TGCAGCGTTACCTCCCCACAGGGAGGCGGCTACACCTTC.

The gene calls are TRBV6-5 and TRBJ2-7; D gene ambiguous. The CDR3 contains 15 residues. V gave up 0 bases and J gave up 0 bases, with 9 bases separating them. CDR1 MNHEY and CDR2 SVGAGI come from the germline V gene. For the CDR3, the DNA is TGTGCCAGCAGTTACTCGCCGGGCCGCTCCTACGAGCAGTACTTC. Amino acid sequence: CASSYSPGRSYEQYF.

This chain uses TRBV27 with TRBJ2-3; D is possibly TRBD1 (6 bases). The CDR3 extends over 15 amino acids. Germline values: CDR1 MNHEY, CDR2 SMNVEV (reference sequence). Trimming pared 5 bases from V and 3 bases from J, leaving 15 bases between. CDR3 sequence reads: CASSHRDGRTDTQYF. Written as DNA, the CDR3 is TGTGCCAGCAGTCACAGGGACGGACGGACAGATACGCAGTATTTT.

This clone was recorded once. This chain links TRBV6-1 with TRBJ2-7, with TRBD2 as a possible D gene (6 bases). This CDR3 comprises 16 residues. Trimming cost V 1 base and J 2 bases, with 15 bases left between them. From germline, CDR1 is MNHNS and CDR2 SASEGT. CDR3 nucleotides: TGTGCCAGCAGTGAAGGGTATGGAGGGGTGGCCTACGAGCAGTACTTC. Translating it yields CASSEGYGGVAYEQYF.

Only a few counts were recorded for this clone. V usage is TRBV29-1 and J usage is TRBJ1-1, with 8 bases aligning to TRBD1. Germline CDR1 reads SQVTM; CDR2 reads ANQGSEA. CDR3 length: 14 amino acids. V shed 4 bases, J shed 1 base, and the junction held 5 bases outside the gene matches. CDR3 bases: TGCAGCGTTGCAGGGGGCGCAGGGAACACTGAAGCTTTCTTT. Its protein product is CSVAGGAGNTEAFF.

This clone has only one observation. The gene calls are TRBV30 and TRBJ1-2; D might be TRBD1 (5 bases). The CDR3 is 13 residues long. Germline V gives CDR1 GTSNPN, CDR2 SVGIG (reference sequence). The ends were cut back, 5 bases at V and 1 base at J, with 11 bases in the middle. DNA for the CDR3: TGTGCCTGGGAAGGACACCATAACTATGGCTACACCTTC. Its translation is CAWEGHHNYGYTF.

The V and J genes are TRBV30 and TRBJ2-7; D is undetermined. The V gene's germline CDR1 is GTSNPN and CDR2 SVGIG (reference sequence). The CDR3 totals 14 residues. Trimming took off 0 bases at V and 4 bases at J, with 13 bases between the two ends. CDR3: CAWSVGPLGYEQYF. CDR3 in DNA: TGTGCCTGGAGTGTCGGACCTCTGGGGTACGAGCAGTACTTC. Supplemented by reference TRBV30 and TRBJ2-7, the full variable domain reads SQTIHQWPATLVQPVGSPLSLECTVEGTSNPNLYWYRQAAGRGLQLLFYSVGIGQISSEVPQNLSASRPQDRQFILSSKKLLLSDSGFYLCAWSVGPLGYEQYFGPGTRLTVT.

V usage is TRBV6-5 and J usage is TRBJ2-3; D unresolved. The germline V and J ends were trimmed by 2 bases and 1 base, with 4 bases remaining between them. The CDR3 totals 13 residues. Germline assignment: CDR1 MNHEY and CDR2 SVGAGI. CDR3 coding DNA: TGTGCCAGCAGTTACGCTCGCACAGATACGCAGTATTTT. Encoded protein: CASSYARTDTQYF.

The chain links TRBV13 to TRBJ2-2, with D tentatively TRBD1 (5 bases). The CDR3 extends over 14 amino acids. Per the germline V gene, CDR1 is PRHDT and CDR2 is FYEKMQ (reference sequence). Trimming stripped 6 bases from V and 1 base from J, with 9 bases between. The CDR3 nucleotides read TGTGCCAGCAGATACACAGGGAACACCGGGGAGCTGTTTTTT. Translation gives CASRYTGNTGELFF.

The table lists this clone with a few counts. The chain combines TRBV10-2 with TRBJ2-2; no definite D call. Trimming cost V 5 bases and J 2 bases, with 3 bases left between them. This CDR3 region has 12 residues. Germline-derived CDR1 and CDR2 are WSHSY and SAAADI. The CDR3 DNA is TGCGCCAGCAGTCCCAACACCGGGGAGCTGTTTTTT. Translated: CASSPNTGELFF.

This clone has a handful of counts. The J gene is TRBJ1-5, the V gene TRBV19, with D perhaps TRBD1 (6 bases). The V and J ends lost 10 bases and 4 bases respectively, with 14 bases between them. The CDR3 contains 13 residues. CDR1 and CDR2 (germline): LNHDA, SQIVND (reference sequence). CDR3 bases: TGTGCCACCTCGAGAGGGGGGAATCAGCCCCAGCATTTT. Translating gives CATSRGGNQPQHF.

This clone was counted at least ten times. V and J are TRBV5-5 and TRBJ2-2; 7 nucleotides match TRBD1. V shed 5 bases, J shed 4 bases, and the junction held 11 bases outside the gene matches. The CDR3 is 16 amino acids. Germline assignment: CDR1 SGHKS and CDR2 YYEKEE (reference sequence). CDR3 nucleotide sequence: TGTGCCAGCAGTCAAAGGTGGGACAGCCTCACCGGGGAGCTGTTTTTT. Amino acid sequence: CASSQRWDSLTGELFF.